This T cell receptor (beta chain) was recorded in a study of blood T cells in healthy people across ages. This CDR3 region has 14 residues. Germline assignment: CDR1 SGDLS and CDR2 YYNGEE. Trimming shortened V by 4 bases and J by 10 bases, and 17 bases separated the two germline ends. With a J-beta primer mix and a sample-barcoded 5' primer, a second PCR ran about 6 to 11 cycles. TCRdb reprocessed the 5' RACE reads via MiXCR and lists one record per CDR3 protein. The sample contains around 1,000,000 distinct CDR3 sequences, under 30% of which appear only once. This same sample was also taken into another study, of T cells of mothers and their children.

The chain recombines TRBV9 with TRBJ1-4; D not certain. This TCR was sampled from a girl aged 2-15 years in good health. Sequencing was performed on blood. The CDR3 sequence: CASSPEGNGRKLFF. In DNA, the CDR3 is TGTGCCAGCAGCCCTGAAGGTAACGGAAGAAAACTGTTTTTT. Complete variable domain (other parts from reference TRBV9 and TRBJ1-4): DSGVTQTPKHLITATGQRVTLRCSPRSGDLSVYWYQQSLDQGLQFLIQYYNGEERAKGNILERFSAQQFPDLHSELNLSSLELGDSALYFCASSPEGNGRKLFFGSGTQLSVL.